This TCR beta chain was captured in a study of blood T cells in healthy people across ages. For the study at large: Template switching retrieved approximately one barcoded beta molecule for each two T cells.

Using a J-beta primer mix together with a sample-barcoded 5' primer, a second PCR was run for about 7 to 12 cycles. No fewer than 2.5 million CDR3-containing paired-end reads came from each sample. Each CDR3 protein gets one entry after TCRdb re-called the 5' RACE reads with MiXCR. The sample shows about 1.4 million distinct CDR3 sequences, roughly 64% of them seen only once. General study results and limits: TCR beta diversity tracked closely with naive T cell percentage. Donor CMV infection status was unknown, possibly confounding age-related changes in expanded clonotypes.

A note on this clonotype: Its antigen is not known. The junction departs from the called germline gene at one end, perhaps through a read error.

The sequenced sample consisted of blood. The TCR originated in a young man in good health.

The CDR3 bases are TGCGCCAGCAGCCGACTAGCGGGGAGGGAGAATGAGCAGTTCTTC. It translates to CASSRLAGRENEQFF. The rearrangement joins TRBV6-2 or TRBV6-3 to TRBJ2-1; 11 bases align to TRBD2. Germline assignment: CDR1 MNHEY and CDR2 SVGEGT. This CDR3 has 15 residues.